Each of the 15 T cell receptor beta chains below was sequenced from the same sample in a study of cytomegalovirus exposure and HLA in healthy donors. Sequenced by immunoSEQ multiplex PCR; TCRdb stores in-frame clones only, minus some. The repertoire holds some 130,000 clones, with about 95% as singletons. What was sequenced was PBMCs. All receptors derive from a man younger than 30 in good health and CMV-seropositive.

V gene TRBV21-1 combines with J gene TRBJ2-7; the table's D call of TRBD2 was not tested on the DNA. TRBV21-1 is given as a pseudogene. The CDR3 is 16 amino acids. CDR3 bases: TGTGCCAGCAGCAAACCTGCTAGCGGGAGGGCCCCTGAGCAGTACTTC. Translating it yields CASSKPASGRAPEQYF.

The chain employs TRBV5-8 and TRBJ1-2, with 11 positions matching TRBD1. The CDR3 length is 16 residues. CDR1 and CDR2 (germline): SGHTS, YDEGEE. V lost 3 bases, J lost 5 bases, and 9 bases stayed unmatched. For the CDR3, the DNA is TGTGCCAGCAGCTACCTCGGACAGGGGGCACGGTATGGCTACACCTTC. This translates into CASSYLGQGARYGYTF.

The rearrangement uses TRBV7-2 and TRBJ2-2, with 7 bases that match TRBD2. Germline CDR1 SGHTA, CDR2 FQGNSA. V lost 6 bases to trimming and J lost 3 bases; unmatched junction nucleotides: 7. This CDR3 contains 15 residues. The CDR3 spells CASSSGGWDTGELFF. The CDR3 bases are TGTGCCAGCAGTTCCGGGGGGTGGGACACCGGGGAGCTGTTTTTT.

The chain has TRBV5-1 and TRBJ1-2; a weak D match, TRBD1 (5 bases). This CDR3 has 13 amino acids. Germline CDR1 is SGHRS and CDR2 is YFSETQ. Trimming took 4 bases from V and 3 from J, leaving 10 bases between them. As DNA, the CDR3 is TGCGCCAGCAGCGGATGGGGGGACTATGGCTACACCTTC. Translating it yields CASSGWGDYGYTF.

The chain uses TRBV29-1 and TRBJ2-1, with 9 nucleotides matching TRBD2. The germline CDR1 and CDR2 sequences are SQVTM and ANQGSEA. The CDR3 runs 13 residues. Trimming took 6 bases from V and 4 from J; bases not matched to a gene: 4. The CDR3 here is CSVAGGVYNEQFF. The CDR3 DNA sequence: TGCAGCGTGGCGGGAGGGGTATACAATGAGCAGTTCTTC.

This clone was seen a handful of times. Here the CDR3 DNA reads TGTGCCAGCAAAGGCAGGGGACGTTACGAGCAGTACTTC. It codes for CASKGRGRYEQYF. V usage is TRBV27 and J usage is TRBJ2-7; D is perhaps TRBD1 (6 bases). V lost 7 bases and J 4 bases, leaving 14 bases between the germline ends. This CDR3 spans 13 amino acids. Germline assignment: CDR1 MNHEY and CDR2 SMNVEV (reference sequence).

This chain links TRBV6-5 with TRBJ2-7; TRBD1 is a possible D gene (6 bases). This CDR3 region has 15 residues. V was trimmed by 2 bases and J by 7 bases, leaving 18 bases between them. CDR1 is MNHEY and CDR2 is SVGAGI in the germline V gene. The CDR3 nucleotides read TGTGCCAGCAGTTACGGGGCAGGGGACCCAAGGGAGCAGTACTTC. This codes for CASSYGAGDPREQYF.

This clone was counted once. The CDR3 here is CASSASGTSSTYEQYF. The CDR3 nucleotides are TGTGCCAGTAGTGCCTCCGGGACTAGCAGTACCTACGAGCAGTACTTC. V is TRBV19 and J is TRBJ2-7; 9 bases line up with TRBD2. Germline assignment: CDR1 LNHDA and CDR2 SQIVND (reference sequence). V lost 5 bases to trimming and J lost 2 bases; unmatched junction nucleotides: 10. This CDR3 spans 16 amino acids.

The chain recombines TRBV7-2 with TRBJ2-7; D gene uncertain. The germline gives CDR1 SGHTA, CDR2 FQGNSA. V shed 3 bases and J shed 0 bases, with 9 bases lying between them. This CDR3 is 14 amino acids long. CDR3 bases: TGTGCCAGCAGCTTTTCGAGTCGCTCCTACGAGCAGTACTTC. This encodes CASSFSSRSYEQYF.

In nucleotides, the CDR3 is TGTGCCAGCAGTTTCGCCGGGACAGGGGGCAATGAGCAGTTCTTC. It encodes CASSFAGTGGNEQFF. The chain recombines TRBV28 with TRBJ2-1, with TRBD1 identical over 11 bases. The CDR3 is 15 amino acids. With 3 bases clipped from V and 6 bases from J, the junction kept 4 bases outside the gene matches. CDR1 is MDHEN and CDR2 is SYDVKM in the germline V gene.

This chain connects TRBV28 to TRBJ2-7; possible D gene TRBD2, 6 bases. Germline CDR1 MDHEN, CDR2 SYDVKM. The V end was cut by 10 bases, the J end by 7 bases, with 20 bases between. This CDR3 is 13 amino acids long. The CDR3 here is CATKIPGVTEQYF. The CDR3 DNA follows: TGTGCCACCAAAATACCGGGAGTAACAGAGCAGTACTTC.

The chain is built from TRBV4-1 and TRBJ1-2; 7 bases map to TRBD1. Trimming cost V 3 bases and J 3 bases; bases outside gene matches: 10. Germline assignment: CDR1 MGHRA and CDR2 YSYEKL. This CDR3 spans 16 amino acids. Here the CDR3 DNA reads TGCGCCAGCAGCCATCCCCCGGGACAGCGCGACTATGGCTACACCTTC. This sequence encodes CASSHPPGQRDYGYTF.

The chain carries TRBV5-1 and TRBJ2-7; a weak D match, TRBD2 (5 bases). The CDR3 runs 15 residues. The germline gives CDR1 SGHRS, CDR2 YFSETQ. Trimming cost V 0 bases and J 2 bases, with 12 bases left between them. DNA for the CDR3: TGCGCCAGCAGCTTGGGGTCTAGAGCGGCCTACGAGCAGTACTTC. This translates into CASSLGSRAAYEQYF.

The J gene is TRBJ2-1, the V gene TRBV29-1, with 8 bases identical to TRBD2. The CDR3 has 15 residues. Germline trimming cut 7 bases from V and 5 bases from J; bases unmatched to any gene: 13. The germline V gene has CDR1 SQVTM and CDR2 ANQGSEA. CDR3 protein: CSAGGGLRTNNEQFF. CDR3 coding DNA: TGCAGCGCGGGAGGGGGACTAAGAACCAACAATGAGCAGTTCTTC.

The chain combines TRBV27 with TRBJ2-2; 7 bases match TRBD2. V was pared by 9 bases and J by 5 bases, with 12 bases of the junction left unmatched. The CDR3 contains 15 residues. Per the germline V gene, CDR1 is MNHEY and CDR2 is SMNVEV (reference sequence). CDR3 nucleotides: TGTGCCAGTGTTCAGGCGGGAGCGGGAACCGGGGAGCTGTTTTTT. It translates to CASVQAGAGTGELFF.